A single sample gave rise to the 3 T cell receptor beta chains below, sequenced in a study of PD-L1 blockade in urothelial cancer (TCRdb year 2017). The time point label, read with the paper, signifies: pretreatment peripheral blood. Library method: the immunoSEQ multiplex PCR assay. TCRdb retrieved this table from immuneACCESS and kept in-frame rearrangements only. Not all clones are present; in checked studies, unresolved V genes account for under half, and no reason is known for the remainder. A total of approximately 39,000 clones appear in this sample, over 80% of them only once. Over 12% of the sample comes from the top ten. This specimen consisted of PBMCs, obtained around atezolizumab (anti-PD-L1) treatment. These receptors all come from a man older than 75 with urothelial cancer.

This chain links TRBV19 with TRBJ1-2; TRBD1 matches 7 bases. The CDR3 is 15 residues long. J gave up 4 bases and V 5 bases, and 10 bases lay outside the gene matches. CDR1 is LNHDA, CDR2 SQIVND, per germline (reference sequence). The chain's CDR3 is CASSARDRGFYGYTF. CDR3 sequence (DNA): TGTGCCAGTAGTGCCCGGGACAGAGGGTTCTATGGCTACACCTTC.

The chain joins TRBV11-1 to TRBJ2-5, with a tentative D call TRBD1 (6 bases). The V end lost 2 bases, the J end lost 2 bases, and 15 bases lay between the germline ends. Germline V gene lookup returns CDR1 SGHAT and CDR2 FQDESV (reference sequence). CDR3 length: 16 amino acids. Written as DNA, the CDR3 is TGTGCCAGCAGCTTAATGGGGACACAACTGCAAGAGACCCAGTACTTC. It yields the protein CASSLMGTQLQETQYF.

The chain couples TRBV7-2 to TRBJ2-7; TRBD2 aligns across 7 bases. V dropped 5 bases and J dropped 2; count of bases not matched to a gene: 9. Germline CDR1 is SGHTA and CDR2 is FQGNSA. CDR3 length: 15 amino acids. Written as DNA, the CDR3 is TGTGCCAGCAGCCCGAGGGGCGGGAGAACCTACGAGCAGTACTTC. Translation: CASSPRGGRTYEQYF.